The entry below describes one T cell receptor beta chain. Its antigen is still unknown. Random hexamers were used to reverse transcribe an amount of roughly 0.45 to 1 ug RNA. Amplification of TCR beta CDR3 used immunoSEQ multiplex PCR across 54 Vbeta and 13 Jbeta. Each CDR3 protein is one row after TCRdb ran MiXCR on the immunoSEQ multiplex PCR reads. The repertoire holds about 75,000 distinct CDR3 sequences, with roughly 94% as singletons. The study sequenced TCR beta in blood CD8+ and CD4+ T cells. The record originates from a study of CD8 T cells in Susac syndrome. Study-wide results and limits: Detection of Susac-specific public clones gave around 15 in total CD8+ repertoires and roughly 5 in CD8+ TEMRA repertoires.

The germline V gene encodes CDR1 SGHRS and CDR2 YFSETQ. V was pared by 8 bases and J by 11 bases, with 28 bases between. The CDR3 runs to 15 residues. This TCR came from a human donor with Susac syndrome. Material for sequencing was CD8+ T cells from PBMCs. The chain links TRBV5-1 to TRBJ1-1, with TRBD1 as a possible D gene (6 bases). CDR3 nucleotides: TGCGCCAGTGCCCCCGAGGCCCAACACAGGGTGTCGGCTTTCTTT. It encodes CASAPEAQHRVSAFF.